The entry below gives a single T cell receptor (beta chain) sequence along with its context. Its target antigen remains unknown. Per-base quality was not reported, and no clone a single base away is much larger than it. From cysteine to phenylalanine, the CDR3 is 16 amino acids long. The kept DNA is CDR3 alone, 48 bases in frame from the first base. V lost 4 bases and J lost 0 bases, and the count of bases not matched to a germline gene is 7. CDR1 and CDR2 (LNHDA, SQIVND) derive from the germline V gene (reference sequence). The data were taken from a study of blood T cell repertoires in COVID-19 (dated by TCRdb to the early 2020s). With regard to the full study: The collaborator samples originated in the United States, Italy and Spain and spanned the acute and convalescent phases of COVID-19. The prospective study material was composed of cDNA or gDNA derived from T cells, B-cell-depleted T cells, or PBMCs. Deeply sampled blood TCRbeta repertoires from subjects exposed to, actively infected with, or recovered from COVID-19 were included in the dataset. The repertoires were made available in a free public database intended to serve as a resource for research on the immune response to SARS-CoV-2. Samples came from the ongoing ImmuneRACE study (first 160 participants) plus 1,254 subjects from 6 global collaborators. Sample metadata almost always included a de-identified subject ID, COVID-19 status, age in years and sex. Where available, HLA class I and class II types were taken from metadata supplied by the sample provider and were not determined by assay-based typing.

TCRbeta CDR3 regions were amplified from genomic DNA by means of the immunoSEQ Assay, a bias-controlled multiplex PCR. On the study's bioinformatics: The number of nucleated cells in each sample was estimated from the amplification of reference gene primers within the assay. To quantify the absolute abundance of each unique TCRbeta CDR3 rearrangement, sequence reads were collapsed and filtered. For each sample, productive Simpson clonality was calculated by taking the square root of Simpson's diversity index across productive rearrangements. TCRdb's version of the immuneACCESS table is confined to in-frame rearrangements and falls short of the full clone set. An unresolved V gene accounts for under half of the shortfall where checked; the remainder is of unknown origin. V and J calls and clone size are given by that table; D and trimming were obtained from the DNA. For this sample the table gives 250,000 to 300,000 clones, of which almost 90% were detected only once. The ten largest clones take up 2% to 2.5% of the sample.

At one collaborating source in Seattle, patients were enrolled during active infection and were followed longitudinally through the course of disease. Whole blood was collected in K2EDTA tubes by collaborating institutions according to the institutions' own protocols. For TCRbeta analysis, collaborators shipped samples as frozen whole blood, isolated PBMCs, or DNA extracted from either of those sample types. General conclusions and limits of the study: Clinical and demographic metadata were provided uncurated, with the amount varying by source and participant.

Sequenced: peripheral blood. The chain joins TRBV19 to TRBJ2-7; 9 bases in between match TRBD1. The clonotype originates from a woman aged 60 to 75 with COVID-19, enrolled during active disease. The nucleotide sequence reads TGTGCCAGTAGTAACCTTCCGGGACAGGGCTCCTACGAGCAGTACTTC. Its product reads: CASSNLPGQGSYEQYF.